The rows below give T cell receptor beta chains drawn from one sample of a study of T cell clonotyping in hematopoietic cell transplantation. Assay: immunoSEQ multiplex PCR; the TCRdb copy retains only in-frame clones and omits some. The sample holds roughly 45,000 clones; about nine tenths are singletons and the top ten take under 7%. This specimen consisted of peripheral blood mononuclear cells, obtained before stem cell transplant. The receptors were sampled from a man between 60 and 75 years old with biphenotypic leukemia. Some clones in this sample may be carry-over from other donors' samples. The CDR3 runs from the conserved cysteine through the conserved F or W. A D gene is named only where the DNA matches it firmly. Size is omitted from some rows. Given values are once, few, many or a class for expanded clones.

-	TRBJ2-7	TRBD1	TRBV28	TGTGCCAGCAGTTCGCCGGACAGGGAGCAGTACTTC	CASSSPDREQYF
-	TRBJ2-7	TRBD2	TRBV9	TGTGCCAGCAGCGGCGGGACTAGCGGGACCAGCTCCTACGAGCAGTACTTC	CASSGGTSGTSSYEQYF
-	TRBJ2-3	-	TRBV5-1	TGCGCCAGCAGCGCTAATGGAGGGGGCCGCACAGATACGCAGTATTTT	CASSANGGGRTDTQYF
once	TRBJ1-2	-	TRBV6-5	TGTGCTACTAAGCAGCGGGACTATGGCTACACCTTC	CATKQRDYGYTF
-	TRBJ2-3	-	TRBV11-2	TGTGCCAGCAGCTTAGAACCCTCAGCAGATACGCAGTATTTT	CASSLEPSADTQYF
once	TRBJ2-7	TRBD2	TRBV27	TGTGCCAGCAGTTTAGGGACTAGCGGGGCCCTCTACGAGCAGTACTTC	CASSLGTSGALYEQYF
-	TRBJ1-2	-	TRBV27	TGTGCCAGCAGTCCTTCGTTGGCTAACTATGGCTACACCTTC	CASSPSLANYGYTF
-	TRBJ1-1	-	TRBV19	TGTGCCAGTAGTATCGGCAGGGATTTGTCTGAAGCTTTCTTT	CASSIGRDLSEAFF
few	TRBJ2-7	TRBD2	TRBV11-2	TGTGCCAGCAGCCGGACTAGCGGGGTCTACGAGCAGTACTTC	CASSRTSGVYEQYF
-	TRBJ2-7	-	TRBV19	TGTGCCAGTAGTATCGCGCTTGCCCCCTACGAGCAGTACTTC	CASSIALAPYEQYF
few	TRBJ1-1	-	TRBV6-1	TGTGCCAGCAGGGACGGACTCAGGAACACTGAAGCTTTCTTT	CASRDGLRNTEAFF
-	TRBJ2-2	-	TRBV5-1	TGCGCCAGCAAAATTTGGGGCAAGAACACCGGGGAGCTGTTTTTT	CASKIWGKNTGELFF
-	TRBJ2-7	-	TRBV21-1	TGTGCCAGCAGCAAAGCTAGCGGCGAGCAGTACTTC	CASSKASGEQYF
few	TRBJ2-1	-	TRBV6-5	TGTGCCAGCAGCCCCGGTCGTGACAATGAGCAGTTCTTC	CASSPGRDNEQFF
-	TRBJ2-2	-	TRBV5-1	TGCGCCAGCAGCCTACAGGGATCCGGGGAGCTGTTTTTT	CASSLQGSGELFF
-	TRBJ2-1	-	TRBV4-2	TGTGCCAGCAGCCAAGAAAAAGATGAGCAGTTCTTC	CASSQEKDEQFF
-	TRBJ1-1	-	TRBV2	TGTGCCAGCAGCCGGGGGGGCGGCACTGAAGCTTTCTTT	CASSRGGGTEAFF